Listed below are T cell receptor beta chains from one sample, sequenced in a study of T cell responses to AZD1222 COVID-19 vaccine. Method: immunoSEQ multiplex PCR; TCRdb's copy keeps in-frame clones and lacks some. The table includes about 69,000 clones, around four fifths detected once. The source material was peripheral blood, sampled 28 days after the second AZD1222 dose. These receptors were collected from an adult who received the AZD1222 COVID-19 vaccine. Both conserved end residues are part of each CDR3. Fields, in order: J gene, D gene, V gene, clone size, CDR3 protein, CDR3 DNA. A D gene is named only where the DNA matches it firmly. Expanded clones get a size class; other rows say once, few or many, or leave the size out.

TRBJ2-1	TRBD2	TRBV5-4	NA	CASSFGGTSGYNEQFF	TGTGCCAGCAGCTTTGGTGGGACTAGCGGTTACAATGAGCAGTTCTTC
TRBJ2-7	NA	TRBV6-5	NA	CASSTDSLSYEQYF	TGTGCCAGCAGTACGGACAGTCTCTCCTACGAGCAGTACTTC
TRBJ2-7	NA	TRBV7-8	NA	CASSLGGVGGEQYF	TGTGCCAGCAGCTTAGGGGGGGTAGGGGGTGAGCAGTACTTC
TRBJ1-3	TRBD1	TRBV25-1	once	CASSALKTGRGNTIYF	TGTGCCAGCAGTGCACTTAAGACAGGGCGAGGAAACACCATATATTTT
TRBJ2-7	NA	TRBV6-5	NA	CASSPAGEQYF	TGTGCCAGCAGCCCCGCGGGCGAGCAGTACTTC
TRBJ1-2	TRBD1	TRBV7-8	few	CASSWDSMDYGYTF	TGTGCCAGCAGCTGGGACAGTATGGACTATGGCTACACCTTC
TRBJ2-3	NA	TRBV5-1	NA	CASSSPRSTDTQYF	TGCGCCAGCAGCTCCCCTCGTAGCACAGATACGCAGTATTTT
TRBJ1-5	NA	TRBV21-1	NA	CASSRPDSPYQPQHF	TGTGCCAGCAGCAGGCCCGACAGTCCCTATCAGCCCCAGCATTTT
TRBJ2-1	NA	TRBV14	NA	CASSQEWESSYNEQFF	TGTGCCAGCAGCCAAGAATGGGAGAGCTCCTACAATGAGCAGTTCTTC
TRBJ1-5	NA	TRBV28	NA	CASSTAHPGVQPQHF	TGTGCCAGCAGTACCGCCCACCCAGGGGTTCAGCCCCAGCATTTT
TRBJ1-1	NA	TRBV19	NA	CASTAGKNTEAFF	TGTGCCAGTACGGCAGGAAAGAACACTGAAGCTTTCTTT
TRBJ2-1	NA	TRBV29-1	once	CSVAPDNEQFF	TGCAGCGTTGCCCCAGACAATGAGCAGTTCTTC
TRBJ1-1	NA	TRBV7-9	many	CASSLPWTVEAFF	TGTGCCAGCAGCTTGCCGTGGACAGTTGAAGCTTTCTTT
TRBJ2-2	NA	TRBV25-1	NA	CASSVLDNTGELFF	TGTGCCAGCAGTGTTCTAGATAACACCGGGGAGCTGTTTTTT
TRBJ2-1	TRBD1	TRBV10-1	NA	CASSEWTGGSYNEQFF	TGCGCCAGCAGTGAGTGGACAGGGGGTTCCTACAATGAGCAGTTCTTC
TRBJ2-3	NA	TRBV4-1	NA	CASSQEGVRITDTQYF	TGCGCCAGCAGCCAAGAAGGGGTCAGAATCACAGATACGCAGTATTTT
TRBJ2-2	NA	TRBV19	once	CASLKSGTKGTGELFF	TGTGCCAGTCTGAAATCCGGGACAAAGGGCACCGGGGAGCTGTTTTTT
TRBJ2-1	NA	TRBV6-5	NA	CASSYSIGQGTDEQFF	TGTGCCAGCAGTTACTCGATAGGCCAGGGGACCGATGAGCAGTTCTTC
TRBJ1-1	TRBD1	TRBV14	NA	CASSRTGGWNTEAFF	TGTGCCAGCAGCCGTACAGGGGGTTGGAACACTGAAGCTTTCTTT
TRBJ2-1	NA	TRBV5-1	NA	CASSMSSYNEQFF	TGCGCCAGCAGTATGAGCTCCTACAATGAGCAGTTCTTC
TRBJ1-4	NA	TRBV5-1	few	CASREGDTTNEELFF	TGCGCCAGCCGAGAGGGCGACACCACTAATGAAGAACTGTTTTTT
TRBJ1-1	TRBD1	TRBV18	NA	CASSSDRVKENTEAFF	TGTGCCAGCTCCTCGGACAGGGTGAAGGAGAACACTGAAGCTTTCTTT
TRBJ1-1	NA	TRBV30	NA	CGWGSANTEAFF	TGTGGATGGGGATCGGCGAACACTGAAGCTTTCTTT
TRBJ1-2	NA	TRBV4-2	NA	CASSQVQGMSYTF	TGTGCCAGCAGCCAAGTACAGGGAATGAGCTACACCTTC
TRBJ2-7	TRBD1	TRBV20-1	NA	CSASPPGGQGYEQYF	TGCAGTGCTAGTCCACCAGGGGGCCAGGGCTACGAGCAGTACTTC
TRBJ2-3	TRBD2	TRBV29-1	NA	CSPRGLAGAPDTQYF	TGCAGCCCGCGGGGACTAGCGGGGGCCCCGGATACGCAGTATTTT
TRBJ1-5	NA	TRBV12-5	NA	CASGLAPGPQHF	TGTGCTAGTGGTTTGGCCCCTGGGCCCCAGCATTTT